The 13 T cell receptor beta chains given below trace back to one sample, sequenced in a study of vaccination effects on CD4 cells after COVID-19 (dated by TCRdb to between 2020 and 2023). Libraries came from the immunoSEQ multiplex PCR assay. TCRdb obtained this table from immuneACCESS and retained in-frame rearrangements with V and J assigned. These tables miss some clones; where compared with another copy, unresolved V genes account for less than half of the shortfall, and the remainder is unexplained. Counted in this sample were roughly 45,000 clones; roughly four fifths of them appeared once. The ten top clones hold less than 30% of the sample. To identify antigen-specific CD4+ T cell clonotypes by their expansion, the ViraFEST assay first stimulated PBMC with viral peptide pools and then applied TCR sequencing. After more than nine days of culture, CD4+ T cells were isolated with the EasySep CD4+ T cell isolation kit. PCR-confirmed SARS-CoV-2 infection had occurred in convalescent patients between March and December 2020, before the Alpha, Beta and Delta variants emerged in the United States.

Antigens for these TCRs are unknown. Sample: CD4+ T cells from PBMCs cultured with a peptide pool, taken before COVID-19 vaccination. The receptors were gathered from a human donor who had a prior SARS-CoV-2 infection.

The chain links TRBV2 to TRBJ2-7; 9 nucleotides match TRBD1. From germline, CDR1 is SNHLY and CDR2 FYNNEI. CDR3 length: 14 amino acids. Trimming took 8 bases from V and 3 from J; bases not matched to a gene: 8. The CDR3 reads CASGRGQGLYEQYF. As DNA, the CDR3 is TGTGCCAGCGGACGGGGACAGGGTCTCTACGAGCAGTACTTC.

The V call is TRBV2, the J call TRBJ2-5, with a possible D match to TRBD2 (6 bases). The CDR3 spans 14 residues. Trimming removed 2 bases at V and 4 bases at J, with 11 bases between. CDR1 is SNHLY, CDR2 FYNNEI, per germline. CDR3 bases: TGTGCCAGCAGTGAAACCCCCGGGGGAGAGACCCAGTACTTC. Its translation is CASSETPGGETQYF.

This clone appeared a few times. The V gene is TRBV7-9, the J gene TRBJ2-2; D is unresolved. Germline CDR1 and CDR2: SEHNR and FQNEAQ (reference sequence). CDR3 length equals 12 residues. With 3 bases removed from V and 3 bases from J, the gap between germline ends came to 2 bases. CDR3 protein: CASSFDTGELFF. For the CDR3, the DNA is TGTGCCAGCAGCTTTGACACCGGGGAGCTGTTTTTT.

This rearrangement joins TRBV6-6 to TRBJ1-1, with D hard to call. Germline V gene data show CDR1 as MNHNY and CDR2 as SVGAGI (reference sequence). This CDR3 is built from 13 residues. Trimming shortened V by 4 bases and J by 3 bases, and 9 bases separated the two germline ends. The CDR3 DNA reads as TGTGCCAGCAGTTTAACACGGGACACTGAAGCTTTCTTT. Protein sequence: CASSLTRDTEAFF.

The V gene is TRBV5-1, the J gene TRBJ1-1, with D possibly TRBD1 on 6 matching bases. The length of the CDR3 is 14 residues. Germline assignment: CDR1 SGHRS and CDR2 YFSETQ. V shed 4 bases and J shed 2 bases, with 12 bases lying between them. In DNA, the CDR3 is TGCGCCAGCAGCGTGACAGGTTACAACACTGAAGCTTTCTTT. Its protein product is CASSVTGYNTEAFF.

The J gene is TRBJ2-7, the V gene TRBV5-1, with D perhaps matching TRBD1 (7 bases). The CDR3 covers 15 residues. Germline CDR1 is SGHRS and CDR2 is YFSETQ. Trimming took off 5 bases at V and 6 bases at J, with 21 bases between the two ends. The CDR3 is CASREGAGKAGEQYF. DNA of the CDR3: TGCGCCAGCAGGGAGGGGGCAGGGAAAGCGGGCGAGCAGTACTTC.

V gene TRBV6-6 combines with J gene TRBJ2-3; possible D gene TRBD2, 6 bases. The length of the CDR3 is 14 residues. Germline assignment: CDR1 MNHNY and CDR2 SVGAGI (reference sequence). Trimming cost V 3 bases and J 3 bases, with 10 bases left between them. DNA for the CDR3: TGTGCCAGCAGTTATCGGGAGTATACAGATACGCAGTATTTT. Its protein product is CASSYREYTDTQYF.

The genes are TRBV5-1 and TRBJ2-1; D gene uncertain. This CDR3 has 14 amino acids. Germline CDR1 SGHRS, CDR2 YFSETQ. V gave up 4 bases and J gave up 7 bases, with 15 bases separating them. The CDR3 region is CASSPLPEKNEQFF. The DNA for the CDR3 is TGCGCCAGCAGCCCTCTACCAGAGAAAAATGAGCAGTTCTTC.

CDR3 sequence reads: CASSLSYGNREKAFF. CDR3 coding DNA: TGTGCCAGCAGCTTAAGTTACGGAAATCGCGAGAAAGCTTTCTTT. The rearrangement joins TRBV7-2 to TRBJ1-1, with D hard to call. The germline V gene has CDR1 SGHTA and CDR2 FQGNSA. Trimming removed 2 bases from V and 9 bases from J, with 19 bases in between. CDR3 size: 15 residues. Variable domain in full (rest from reference TRBV7-2 and TRBJ1-1): GAGVSQSPSNKVTEKGKDVELRCDPISGHTALYWYRQSLGQGLEFLIYFQGNSAPDKSGLPSDRFSAERTGGSVSTLTIQRTQQEDSAVYLCASSLSYGNREKAFFGQGTRLTVV.

There are a few counts of this clone. The chain joins TRBV5-1 to TRBJ2-1; TRBD2 matches at 13 bases. The germline CDR1 and CDR2 sequences are SGHRS and YFSETQ. The trim removed 7 bases at V and 10 bases at J, leaving 14 bases unmatched. The CDR3 runs 16 residues. CDR3 protein: CASAEILAGGIGEQFF. The CDR3 DNA reads as TGCGCCAGCGCAGAAATACTAGCGGGGGGGATAGGGGAGCAGTTCTTC.

The chain is built from TRBV30 and TRBJ2-5; 10 bases match TRBD1. The V segment lost 4 bases and the J segment 5 bases; nucleotides outside the gene matches: 7. The CDR3 consists of 14 residues. Germline V gene sequence: CDR1 GTSNPN, CDR2 SVGIG (reference sequence). The CDR3 is CAWKRDRGWETQYF. CDR3 nucleotide sequence: TGTGCCTGGAAACGGGACAGGGGATGGGAGACCCAGTACTTC.

This rearrangement joins TRBV11-3 to TRBJ2-7; no definite D call. The germline CDR1 and CDR2 sequences are SGHNT and YENEEA. The CDR3 sequence is 11 residues long. Trimming removed 2 bases at V and 3 bases at J, with 2 bases between. The CDR3 DNA reads as TGTGCCAGCAGCTTAAACTACGAGCAGTACTTC. As protein: CASSLNYEQYF.

This chain links TRBV5-3 with TRBJ1-2; unclear D gene. TRBV5-3 is filed as an ORF, its function uncertain. V lost 3 bases, J lost 8 bases, and 35 bases lay in between. CDR3 length: 20 amino acids. CDR3 DNA: TGTGCCAGAAGCTGCTTCTACCCTTTAGGTGTCCCTATTGCGAGTCAGGGCTACACCTTC. It yields the protein CARSCFYPLGVPIASQGYTF.